This T cell receptor beta chain stems from a study of CD8 T cells in ankylosing spondylitis (TCRdb year 2017). Regarding the study in general: The study set out to find disease-linked TCR variants by profiling T cell receptor beta repertoires in ankylosing spondylitis patients and healthy donors. The full study cohort was made up of approximately 24 ankylosing spondylitis patients and 95 to 130 healthy donors. Peripheral blood was sampled, and synovial fluid was additionally collected from ankylosing spondylitis patients.

Study-wide findings and limitations: The disease-linked clones were reported to be significantly enriched in matched synovial fluid samples from ankylosing spondylitis patients. Some TCR beta motif variants had previously been reported in synovial fluid and blood of reactive arthritis patients, which suggested common disease-initiation mechanisms. A TCR beta motif of several highly homologous amino acid variants appeared characteristic of blood from ankylosing spondylitis patients. In peripheral blood, the disease-linked clones were found at relatively low frequencies and had a CD8+ phenotype.

This clonotype has more than one count but fewer than ten. The antigen it binds to is not known. Base qualities were left out, and no much larger clone turns up one base away. CDR3 length: 18 amino acids, cysteine to phenylalanine. Of all the DNA, just the CDR3 is kept, 54 bases in frame from base 1. V was cut back by 6 bases and J by 5 bases, leaving a gap of 23 bases between them. The listed sequencing device is Illumina HiSeq 2500. Quantitative 5'-RACE with molecular barcodes was the method used to prepare the TCR beta libraries. As for how the authors treated the data: Disease-linked TCR variants were identified with a new computational method built on a probabilistic model of VDJ rearrangement. The raw public data were reprocessed by TCRdb itself: fastp quality trimming at Q25, MiXCR clonotype calling, in-frame beta chains only. Every distinct CDR3 protein forms one entry, paired with its most common genes and DNA. The V and J calls were determined by TCRdb, not by the authors. The sample data list approximately 440,000 distinct CDR3 sequences, and over 15% of these were observed just once. The top ten hold under 1.2% of the sample.

Rearrangement joined TRBV12-3 or TRBV12-4 to TRBJ1-6, with TRBD1 as a weak D call on 5 bases. Sequenced sample: blood, either unsorted or a sorted T cell fraction (not recorded which). The sequence derives from a male donor with ankylosing spondylitis. CDR3 protein: CASSPSPKRQPDNSPLHF. The sequenced DNA: TGTGCCAGCAGCCCCTCTCCCAAACGACAGCCTGATAATTCACCCCTCCACTTT.